This T cell receptor (beta chain) was sequenced during a study of graft-versus-host responses after intestinal transplantation. The overall study: Every one of the recipients received anti-thymocyte globulin induction and afterwards took tacrolimus and steroids for around 3 years.

Clones were read by immunoSEQ multiplex PCR, and TCRdb kept only the in-frame ones, dropping some. The table lists approximately 88,000 clones, 94% of them singletons. On this clone: Its antigen is currently unknown.

This receptor was taken from a human donor who was the organ donor for an intestinal transplant. The sequences come from unstimulated CD4+ T cells sorted from spleen or lymph node cells, collected before transplant.

The CDR3 is CASSTSGVSEQYF. The CDR3 DNA sequence: TGTGCCAGTAGTACATCAGGGGTTTCTGAGCAGTACTTC. V is TRBV19 and J is TRBJ2-7, with D possibly TRBD1 on 6 matching bases. The germline gives CDR1 LNHDA, CDR2 SQIVND (reference sequence). The CDR3 has 13 amino acids. V was pared by 4 bases and J by 7 bases, with 14 bases between. The full variable domain, with the rest looked up from reference TRBV19 and TRBJ2-7, is DGGITQSPKYLFRKEGQNVTLSCEQNLNHDAMYWYRQDPGQGLRLIYYSQIVNDFQKGDIAEGYSVSREKKESFPLTVTSAQKNPTAFYLCASSTSGVSEQYFGPGTRLTVT.